This TCR beta chain originates from a study of radiation and T cells in renal cell carcinoma. The sample's time point: baseline pretreatment blood. The sample's treatment: 15 Gy SBRT to primary tumor, nephrectomy 4 weeks later. The assay was immunoSEQ multiplex PCR, and TCRdb's table has in-frame clones only and misses some. The repertoire has approximately 140,000 clones, 83% of them found once; the top ten carry roughly 25%. This CDR3 is built from 14 residues. Germline assignment: CDR1 SGHTA and CDR2 FQGNSA. V was clipped by 9 bases and J by 12 bases; unmatched bases: 15. This TCR was recovered from a woman in her forties or fifties with renal cell carcinoma. The chain carries TRBV7-2 and TRBJ2-1, with 9 bases lining up with TRBD1. Sequenced material: blood, taken from a patient whose treatment included radiotherapy and nephrectomy. CDR3 sequence (DNA): TGTGCCAGTACTACGGGACAGGGCGATACGAGGCAGTTCTTC. Protein product: CASTTGQGDTRQFF.